The clone carrying this TCR beta chain was observed a few times. It was cDNA, reverse transcribed from extracted RNA, that served as the sequencing template. Clones were sequenced by immunoSEQ multiplex PCR, and TCRdb holds only the in-frame ones, with some missing. The table has tens of thousands of clones, about three fifths seen once; the top ten hold approximately 17%. The CDR3 consists of 14 residues. J gave up 4 bases and V 8 bases, and 11 bases lay outside the gene matches. CDR1 and CDR2 from the germline V gene are SQVTM and ANQGSEA. Starting from PBMCs, sorting isolated CD4+ and CD8+ T cells. The data were obtained in a study of CD8+ T cells in alopecia areata.

The receptor was derived from a human donor with alopecia areata. The sequenced sample was CD8+ T cells sorted from blood, obtained at week 0. The chain links TRBV29-1 to TRBJ2-5; 9 bases are shared with TRBD1. CDR3 DNA: TGCAGCTTAGGGACAGGGACGGCGGGAGAGACCCAGTACTTC. Translation: CSLGTGTAGETQYF. Full variable domain (rest looked up from reference TRBV29-1 and TRBJ2-5): SAVISQKPSRDICQRGTSLTIQCQVDSQVTMMFWYRQQPGQSLTLIATANQGSEATYESGFVIDKFPISRPNLTFSTLTVSNMSPEDSSIYLCSLGTGTAGETQYFGPGTRLLVL.